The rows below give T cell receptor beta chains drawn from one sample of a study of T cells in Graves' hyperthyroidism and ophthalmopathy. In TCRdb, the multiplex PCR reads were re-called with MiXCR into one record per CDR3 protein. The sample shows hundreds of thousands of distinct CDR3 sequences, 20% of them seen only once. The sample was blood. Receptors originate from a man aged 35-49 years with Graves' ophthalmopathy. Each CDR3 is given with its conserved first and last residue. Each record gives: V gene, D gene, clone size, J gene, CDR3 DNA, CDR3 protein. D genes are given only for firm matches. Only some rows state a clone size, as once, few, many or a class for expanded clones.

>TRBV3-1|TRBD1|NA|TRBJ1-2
TGTGCCAGCAGCCAAGAGGGAGCTTGGACAGGGGGAGACTATGGCTACACCTTC
CASSQEGAWTGGDYGYTF
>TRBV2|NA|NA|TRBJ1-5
TGTGCCAGCGGAGATCGGGGGGCGGTTCAGCCCCAGCATTTT
CASGDRGAVQPQHF
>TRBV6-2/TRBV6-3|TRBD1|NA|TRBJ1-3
TGTGCCAGCACCAAACAGGGGCACTCTGGAAACACCATATATTTT
CASTKQGHSGNTIYF
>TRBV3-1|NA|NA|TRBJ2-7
TGTGCCAGCAGCACGTCCTTCGAGGCGGATTACGAGCAGTACTTC
CASSTSFEADYEQYF
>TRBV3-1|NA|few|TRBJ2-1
TGTGCCAGCAGCCAAGATCTAGGGGTCTCCTACAATGAGCAGTTCTTC
CASSQDLGVSYNEQFF
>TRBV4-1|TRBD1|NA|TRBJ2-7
TGCGCCAGCAGCCAAGGCGGGACAGGGGCCGAGCAGTACTTC
CASSQGGTGAEQYF
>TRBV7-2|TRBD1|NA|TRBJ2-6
TGTGCCAGCAGCTTTATTGGACAGGGATCCTTTGGGGCCAACGTCCTGACTTTC
CASSFIGQGSFGANVLTF
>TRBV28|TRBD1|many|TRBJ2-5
TGTGCCAGCATAGGGGACAGAGAGACCCAGTACTTC
CASIGDRETQYF
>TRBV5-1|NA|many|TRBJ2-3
TGCGCCAGCAGCCGACCTAGCGTTACGACAGATACGCAGTATTTT
CASSRPSVTTDTQYF
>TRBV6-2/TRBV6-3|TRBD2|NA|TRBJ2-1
TGTGCCAGCAGTTACCTCCTCGCTAGCGGGAGCTACAATGAGCAGTTCTTC
CASSYLLASGSYNEQFF
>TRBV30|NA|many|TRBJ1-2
TGTGCCTGGTCGACCTTTAACTATGGCTACACCTTC
CAWSTFNYGYTF
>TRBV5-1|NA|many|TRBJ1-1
TGCGCCAGCAGCTTGGTGGGACAGAACACTGAAGCTTTCTTT
CASSLVGQNTEAFF
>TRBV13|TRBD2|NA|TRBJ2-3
TGTGCCAGCAATTGGCGGGGGAACACAGATACGCAGTATTTT
CASNWRGNTDTQYF
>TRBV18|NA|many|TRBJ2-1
TGTGCCAGCTCGCAACAGGGACATGAGCAGTTCTTC
CASSQQGHEQFF
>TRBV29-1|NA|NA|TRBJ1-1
TGCAGCTTCATAAGGGGCCTGCAAGCCGAAGCTTTCTTT
CSFIRGLQAEAFF
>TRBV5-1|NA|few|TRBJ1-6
TGCGCCAGCAGCTCGGGACTGCAGGGATCACCCCTCCACTTT
CASSSGLQGSPLHF
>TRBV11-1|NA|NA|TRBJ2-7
TGTGCCAGCAGCTTAGACAGGTCCCTTGTCTACGAGCAGTACTTC
CASSLDRSLVYEQYF
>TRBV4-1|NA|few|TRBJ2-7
TGCGCCAGCAGCCAAATGGCAGGCAATGCCTACGAGCAGTACTTC
CASSQMAGNAYEQYF
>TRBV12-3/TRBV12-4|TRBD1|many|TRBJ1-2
TGTGCCAGCTTCCTGGGAGGGGGCCTCTATGGCTACACCTTC
CASFLGGGLYGYTF
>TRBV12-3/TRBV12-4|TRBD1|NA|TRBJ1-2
TGTGCCAGCGCCACACAGGGGGCGAACTATGGCTACACCTTC
CASATQGANYGYTF
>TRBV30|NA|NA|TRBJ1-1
TGTGCCTGGAGTCCCCGCCCCGGGACCCTTAGGGCTTTCTTT
CAWSPRPGTLRAFF
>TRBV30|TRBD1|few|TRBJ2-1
TGTGCCTGGAGTCCCCGGGACAGGGGGAGGGAGTTCTTC
CAWSPRDRGREFF
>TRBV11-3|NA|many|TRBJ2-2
TGTGCCAGCAGCTTGGAATCCCGTGCATCCGGGGAGCTGTTTTTT
CASSLESRASGELFF
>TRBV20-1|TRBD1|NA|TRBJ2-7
TGCAGTCCGACGACAGGGGGCTACGAGCAGTACTTC
CSPTTGGYEQYF
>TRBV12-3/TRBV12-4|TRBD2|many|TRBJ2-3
TGTGCCAGCAGTGTAGCGGGAATCGCAGATACGCAGTATTTT
CASSVAGIADTQYF
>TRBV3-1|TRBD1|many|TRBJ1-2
TGTGCCAGCAGCCAAGGGACAGGGGGCGTTTATGGCTACACCTTC
CASSQGTGGVYGYTF
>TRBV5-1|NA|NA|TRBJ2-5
TGCGCCAGCAGCTTGAAGGCGGACCGTTTTCCAGAGACCCAGTACTTC
CASSLKADRFPETQYF
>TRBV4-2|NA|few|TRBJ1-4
TGTGCCAGCAGCCAAGAAGGAGGGGACGTCCGAAAACTGTTTTTT
CASSQEGGDVRKLFF
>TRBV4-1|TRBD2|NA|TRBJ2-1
TGCGCCAGCACCAAAGTTAGCGGGGCCTACAATGAGCAGTTCTTC
CASTKVSGAYNEQFF
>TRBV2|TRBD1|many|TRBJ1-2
TGTGCCAGCATATCTCGACAGGGGAGATATGGCTACACCTTC
CASISRQGRYGYTF
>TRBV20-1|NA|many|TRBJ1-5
TGCAGTGCTAGAGAGGGGCTCGGGGAACCCCAGCATTTT
CSAREGLGEPQHF
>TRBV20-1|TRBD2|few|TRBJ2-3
TGCAGTGTCCTCACTAGCGGGGGCTTGAGCACAGATACGCAGTATTTT
CSVLTSGGLSTDTQYF
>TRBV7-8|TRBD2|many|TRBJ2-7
TGTGCCAGCAGCGTGACTAGCGGGGCTTACGAGCAGTACTTC
CASSVTSGAYEQYF
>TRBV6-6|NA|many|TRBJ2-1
TGTGCCAGCAGTTACTCGGGACTCACCAATGAGCAGTTCTTC
CASSYSGLTNEQFF
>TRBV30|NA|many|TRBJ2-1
TGTGCCTGGACTCGGGACTTCTCCTACAATGAGCAGTTCTTC
CAWTRDFSYNEQFF
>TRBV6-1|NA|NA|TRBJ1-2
TGTGCCAGCAGGAACCGGGGGGCGAGGGGTGGCTACACCTTC
CASRNRGARGGYTF
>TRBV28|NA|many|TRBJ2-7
TGTGCCAGCAGTTTATCCGACTACGAGCAGTACTTC
CASSLSDYEQYF
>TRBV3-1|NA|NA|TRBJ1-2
TGTGCCAGCAGCCCAATAGGTCAAGGGGGACATGGCTACACCTTC
CASSPIGQGGHGYTF
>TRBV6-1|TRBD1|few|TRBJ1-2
TGTGCCAGCAGTACAGGGGGCTTCGGGGATGGCTACACCTTC
CASSTGGFGDGYTF
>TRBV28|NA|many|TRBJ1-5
TGTGCCAGCAGTTCCCCCGCCCGGCGATATAGCAATCAGCCCCAGCATTTT
CASSSPARRYSNQPQHF
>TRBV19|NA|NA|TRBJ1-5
TGTGCCAGTGGTATGGGGTATCAGCCCCAGCATTTT
CASGMGYQPQHF
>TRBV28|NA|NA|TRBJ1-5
TGTGCCAGCAGTTCCCTGACAGCCGGTAGCAATCAGCCCCAGCATTTT
CASSSLTAGSNQPQHF
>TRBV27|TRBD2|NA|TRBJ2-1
TGTGCCAGCGGAGCGGGATCGGGCAATGAGCAGTTCTTC
CASGAGSGNEQFF
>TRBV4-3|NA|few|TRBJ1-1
TGCGCCAGCAGCCAAGGTCAGGTCACTGAAGCTTTCTTT
CASSQGQVTEAFF
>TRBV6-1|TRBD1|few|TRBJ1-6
TGTGCCAGCAGGACAGGGGATTCACCCCTCCACTTT
CASRTGDSPLHF
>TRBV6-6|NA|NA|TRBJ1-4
TGTGCCAGCAGTTACTCAGGGGCGGGTGAAAAACTGTTTTTT
CASSYSGAGEKLFF
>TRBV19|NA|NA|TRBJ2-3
TGTGCCAGTAGTATGTTCGGCTCCACAGATACGCAGTATTTT
CASSMFGSTDTQYF
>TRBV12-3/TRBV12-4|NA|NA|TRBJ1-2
TGTGCCAGCAGGCGCGGGGGGGGCGACTATGGCTACACCTTC
CASRRGGGDYGYTF